This T cell receptor beta chain emerged from a study of blood T cell repertoires in COVID-19. TCRdb's copy holds only in-frame clones and misses some; the assay was immunoSEQ multiplex PCR. The sample yields 150,000 to 190,000 clones, approximately 73% seen once. With 1 base clipped from V and 5 bases from J, the junction kept 4 bases outside the gene matches. The CDR3 is 14 residues long. Germline-derived CDR1 and CDR2 are LGHDT and YNNKEL (reference sequence). Sample: peripheral blood. The V call is TRBV3-1 (or the pseudogene TRBV3-2), the J call TRBJ2-7; the match to TRBD1 covers 8 bases. This receptor was identified in a woman of 80 years or more with acute or convalescent COVID-19. The CDR3 DNA sequence: TGTGCCAGCAGCCAAGGGACAGGGCCCAACGAGCAGTACTTC. Translating gives CASSQGTGPNEQYF.